These T cell receptor beta chains were read from a single sample in a study of blood T cell repertoires in COVID-19. This table comes from immunoSEQ multiplex PCR, and its TCRdb copy is limited to in-frame clones, with some not included. The sample lists 150,000 to 200,000 clones; about 81% were seen once. Input material: peripheral blood. The origin of the receptors is an elderly woman with COVID-19, enrolled during active disease. Each CDR3 is given with its conserved first and last residue. Fields, in order: CDR3 protein, CDR3 DNA, D gene, J gene, clone size, V gene. D genes are given only for firm matches. A clone size is listed for some rows: how often the clone was seen (once, few, many), or a class if it is expanded.

CDR3: CASSPRPWAGGNYNEQFF
DNA: TGTGCCAGCAGCCCCCGCCCTTGGGCGGGGGGCAACTACAATGAGCAGTTCTTC
D: TRBD2
J: TRBJ2-1
size: -
V: TRBV7-6

CDR3: CASSVSRGRLYEQYF
DNA: TGTGCCAGCTCAGTGAGCAGGGGGCGCTTGTACGAGCAGTACTTC
D: TRBD1
J: TRBJ2-7
size: -
V: TRBV18

CDR3: CASSFYTGNTQYF
DNA: TGTGCCAGCAGTTTTTATACGGGTAATACGCAGTATTTT
D: -
J: TRBJ2-3
size: -
V: TRBV28

CDR3: CAISELAGGGDTQYF
DNA: TGTGCCATCAGCGAACTAGCGGGAGGGGGGGATACGCAGTATTTT
D: TRBD2
J: TRBJ2-3
size: many
V: TRBV10-3

CDR3: CASGISFGGYTDTQYF
DNA: TGTGCCAGCGGGATTAGTTTCGGGGGATACACAGATACGCAGTATTTT
D: -
J: TRBJ2-3
size: -
V: TRBV2

CDR3: CASRALLNSYEQYF
DNA: TGTGCCAGCAGGGCTCTACTAAACTCCTACGAGCAGTACTTC
D: -
J: TRBJ2-7
size: -
V: TRBV6-5

CDR3: CASSGQGGEGEQYF
DNA: TGTGCCAGCAGCGGACAAGGAGGGGAGGGGGAGCAGTACTTC
D: TRBD2
J: TRBJ2-7
size: once
V: TRBV7-2

CDR3: CASSPGQGSYNEQFF
DNA: TGTGCCAGCAGCCCAGGACAGGGCTCCTACAATGAGCAGTTCTTC
D: TRBD1
J: TRBJ2-1
size: -
V: TRBV5-4

CDR3: CASSLVLINEQFF
DNA: TGTGCCAGCAGCTTAGTCTTAATTAATGAGCAGTTCTTC
D: -
J: TRBJ2-1
size: -
V: TRBV11-3

CDR3: CASSPQGTPLYSGNTIYF
DNA: TGTGCCAGCAGCCCTCAGGGCACGCCTTTATACTCTGGAAACACCATATATTTT
D: -
J: TRBJ1-3
size: once
V: TRBV6-2/TRBV6-3

CDR3: CASSPTGQGVRPETQYF
DNA: TGTGCCAGCTCACCAACTGGACAGGGGGTTCGTCCGGAGACCCAGTACTTC
D: TRBD1
J: TRBJ2-5
size: -
V: TRBV18

CDR3: CASGHQAGEETQYF
DNA: TGTGCCAGCGGACATCAAGCGGGGGAAGAGACCCAGTACTTC
D: TRBD2
J: TRBJ2-5
size: -
V: TRBV7-2

CDR3: CASSLARGATQYF
DNA: TGTGCCAGCAGCTTGGCAAGGGGCGCGACCCAGTACTTC
D: -
J: TRBJ2-5
size: -
V: TRBV5-6

CDR3: CSVEGQGGDYGYTF
DNA: TGCAGCGTTGAAGGACAGGGTGGGGACTATGGCTACACCTTC
D: TRBD1
J: TRBJ1-2
size: few
V: TRBV29-1

CDR3: CSAGSSGGATDTQYF
DNA: TGCAGCGCTGGCTCGAGCGGGGGGGCAACAGATACGCAGTATTTT
D: TRBD2
J: TRBJ2-3
size: once
V: TRBV29-1

CDR3: CASSDWTGDIADTQYF
DNA: TGTGCCAGCAGTGACTGGACAGGGGATATAGCAGATACGCAGTATTTT
D: TRBD1
J: TRBJ2-3
size: -
V: TRBV25-1

CDR3: CASSLYRGSGSYEQYF
DNA: TGTGCCAGCAGTTTATATCGAGGGTCTGGTTCCTACGAGCAGTACTTC
D: -
J: TRBJ2-7
size: -
V: TRBV28

CDR3: CASSSRTGVEGEQFF
DNA: TGTGCCAGCAGCTCCAGGACAGGGGTGGAGGGGGAGCAGTTCTTC
D: TRBD1
J: TRBJ2-1
size: -
V: TRBV13

CDR3: CASSRQGFNSPLHF
DNA: TGTGCCAGCTCCAGGCAGGGATTTAATTCACCCCTCCACTTT
D: -
J: TRBJ1-6
size: many
V: TRBV2

CDR3: CASSLGSGGSADTQYF
DNA: TGTGCCAGCAGTTTGGGTAGCGGGGGGTCCGCGGATACGCAGTATTTT
D: TRBD2
J: TRBJ2-3
size: -
V: TRBV27

CDR3: CASTRQGAGELFF
DNA: TGTGCCAGCACCAGACAAGGGGCCGGGGAGCTGTTTTTT
D: -
J: TRBJ2-2
size: -
V: TRBV5-6

CDR3: CASSQVEGTYGYTF
DNA: TGTGCCAGCAGCCAAGTGGAGGGTACCTATGGCTACACCTTC
D: -
J: TRBJ1-2
size: -
V: TRBV3-1/TRBV3-2

CDR3: CASRRGGYGYTF
DNA: TGTGCCAGCCGCCGGGGTGGCTATGGCTACACCTTC
D: -
J: TRBJ1-2
size: -
V: TRBV28

CDR3: CASSSRGGVYGETQYF
DNA: TGTGCCAGCAGTTCCCGGGGAGGGGTATACGGAGAGACCCAGTACTTC
D: TRBD2
J: TRBJ2-5
size: -
V: TRBV27

CDR3: CASSLDRGRTEAFF
DNA: TGTGCCAGCAGCTTGGACCGGGGGAGGACTGAAGCTTTCTTT
D: -
J: TRBJ1-1
size: -
V: TRBV7-6

CDR3: CASSLVSGLSYEQYF
DNA: TGTGCCAGCAGCTTAGTCTCTGGGCTATCCTACGAGCAGTACTTC
D: -
J: TRBJ2-7
size: once
V: TRBV7-6

CDR3: CASHTGNTGELFF
DNA: TGCGCCAGCCATACAGGGAACACCGGGGAGCTGTTTTTT
D: -
J: TRBJ2-2
size: -
V: TRBV5-1

CDR3: CASRRSSGGYNEQFF
DNA: TGTGCCAGTAGGAGATCTAGCGGGGGCTACAATGAGCAGTTCTTC
D: TRBD2
J: TRBJ2-1
size: -
V: TRBV19

CDR3: CASSQDRADTQYF
DNA: TGTGCCAGCAGCCAAGATCGCGCAGATACGCAGTATTTT
D: -
J: TRBJ2-3
size: few
V: TRBV14

CDR3: CASSVQGAAEKLFF
DNA: TGTGCCAGCAGCGTACAGGGGGCGGCTGAAAAACTGTTTTTT
D: TRBD1
J: TRBJ1-4
size: -
V: TRBV28

CDR3: CASSESNYGTGVGQPQHF
DNA: TGCGCCAGCAGTGAGTCGAACTATGGGACAGGGGTCGGTCAGCCCCAGCATTTT
D: TRBD1
J: TRBJ1-5
size: -
V: TRBV10-2

CDR3: CATRPGGSYGYTF
DNA: TGTGCCACTAGGCCGGGGGGGAGCTATGGCTACACCTTC
D: -
J: TRBJ1-2
size: -
V: TRBV5-4

CDR3: CASGLPPLGGSPLHF
DNA: TGTGCTAGTGGTTTGCCTCCCCTGGGAGGGTCACCCCTCCACTTT
D: -
J: TRBJ1-6
size: -
V: TRBV12-5

CDR3: CATSSRTGGTDTQYF
DNA: TGTGCCACCAGCAGCCGGACAGGGGGAACAGATACGCAGTATTTT
D: TRBD1
J: TRBJ2-3
size: -
V: TRBV15

CDR3: CASSGLAVVTDTQYF
DNA: TGTGCCAGCAGTGGACTAGCGGTAGTCACAGATACGCAGTATTTT
D: TRBD2
J: TRBJ2-3
size: -
V: TRBV2

CDR3: CARSLGRGGTGIYNEQFF
DNA: TGTGCCCGCAGCTTGGGCAGGGGGGGGACAGGAATTTACAATGAGCAGTTCTTC
D: -
J: TRBJ2-1
size: once
V: TRBV5-5

CDR3: CASTNGPGVAGELFF
DNA: TGTGCCAGCACTAACGGGCCCGGGGTCGCCGGGGAGCTGTTTTTT
D: -
J: TRBJ2-2
size: -
V: TRBV6-5

CDR3: CATSIRLLAGGPEDTQYF
DNA: TGTGCCACCAGCATACGACTTCTAGCGGGAGGGCCCGAAGATACGCAGTATTTT
D: TRBD2
J: TRBJ2-3
size: -
V: TRBV15

CDR3: CASSALAGIRGELFF
DNA: TGTGCCAGCAGTGCACTAGCGGGCATCAGGGGGGAGCTGTTTTTT
D: TRBD2
J: TRBJ2-2
size: -
V: TRBV2

CDR3: CASSQDWDRWDEQYF
DNA: TGCGCCAGCAGCCAAGATTGGGACAGGTGGGACGAGCAGTACTTC
D: TRBD1
J: TRBJ2-7
size: -
V: TRBV4-3

CDR3: CASSLAPYLGDRVGEQYF
DNA: TGTGCCAGCAGCTTAGCCCCCTATCTCGGGGACAGGGTAGGCGAGCAGTACTTC
D: TRBD1
J: TRBJ2-7
size: -
V: TRBV11-3

CDR3: CASSLDGQGPYEQYF
DNA: TGTGCCAGCAGCTTAGACGGACAGGGACCATACGAGCAGTACTTC
D: TRBD1
J: TRBJ2-7
size: -
V: TRBV5-8

CDR3: CASSISGTAVYEQYF
DNA: TGTGCCAGCAGCATTTCCGGGACAGCAGTCTACGAGCAGTACTTC
D: TRBD1
J: TRBJ2-7
size: -
V: TRBV7-2

CDR3: CASSSWTGGGGNTIYF
DNA: TGTGCCAGCAGCTCGTGGACAGGGGGCGGAGGAAACACCATATATTTT
D: TRBD1
J: TRBJ1-3
size: -
V: TRBV9

CDR3: CASRLGQGVGEKLFF
DNA: TGTGCCAGCAGACTTGGACAGGGAGTGGGCGAAAAACTGTTTTTT
D: TRBD1
J: TRBJ1-4
size: -
V: TRBV6-5

CDR3: CATSRGHASTDTQYF
DNA: TGTGCCACCAGCAGGGGACATGCTAGCACAGATACGCAGTATTTT
D: -
J: TRBJ2-3
size: -
V: TRBV15

CDR3: CASSPGQPYGYTF
DNA: TGTGCCAGCAGCCCGGGACAGCCCTATGGCTACACCTTC
D: TRBD1
J: TRBJ1-2
size: -
V: TRBV7-2

CDR3: CATSRDYIGTGTGYTF
DNA: TGTGCCACCAGCAGAGATTATATCGGGACAGGGACCGGCTACACCTTC
D: TRBD1
J: TRBJ1-2
size: -
V: TRBV15

CDR3: CASSENRTPLTGELFF
DNA: TGTGCCAGCAGTGAAAACCGCACTCCACTCACCGGGGAGCTGTTTTTT
D: -
J: TRBJ2-2
size: -
V: TRBV2

CDR3: CAGPPDIYSNQPQHF
DNA: TGCGCCGGGCCACCAGATATCTATAGCAATCAGCCCCAGCATTTT
D: -
J: TRBJ1-5
size: once
V: TRBV4-1

CDR3: CASSFRPLGAETQYF
DNA: TGTGCCAGCAGTTTCCGCCCGTTAGGGGCGGAGACCCAGTACTTC
D: -
J: TRBJ2-5
size: -
V: TRBV28

CDR3: CASSLVPTSTDTQYF
DNA: TGTGCCAGCAGCTTAGTCCCGACTAGCACAGATACGCAGTATTTT
D: -
J: TRBJ2-3
size: once
V: TRBV13

CDR3: CASSLAGQVYGYTF
DNA: TGCGCCAGCAGCTTGGCCGGACAGGTCTATGGCTACACCTTC
D: TRBD1
J: TRBJ1-2
size: -
V: TRBV5-1

CDR3: CATSRGTTGNTIYF
DNA: TGTGCCACCAGCAGAGGGACAACTGGAAACACCATATATTTT
D: -
J: TRBJ1-3
size: -
V: TRBV15

CDR3: CATTGVPHGANVLTF
DNA: TGTGCCACCACAGGGGTACCTCATGGGGCCAACGTCCTGACTTTC
D: TRBD1
J: TRBJ2-6
size: -
V: TRBV6-5